This TCR beta chain originates from a study of patients and donors after allogeneic stem cell transplantation. The CDR3 extends over 14 amino acids. Germline loops: CDR1 LGHDT, CDR2 YNNKEL (reference sequence). Between the trimmed V and J ends, which lost 1 base and 9 bases, there was a span of 12 bases. TCRdb re-called the RT-PCR reads with MiXCR, one entry per CDR3 protein. The profile shows 200,000 to 250,000 distinct CDR3 sequences, 38% of them singletons. Sequences were obtained from blood, either unsorted or a sorted T cell fraction (not recorded which). The rearrangement uses TRBV3-1 and TRBJ2-2; no clear D gene. The sequence was collected from a human donor who was either an allogeneic HSCT recipient or a stem cell or donor lymphocyte infusion donor (not recorded which). It is not recorded whose cells these are; they may come from a transplant donor. CDR3 sequence (DNA): TGTGCCAGCAGCCAAGTAGGGCCCCCCCGGGAGCTGTTTTTT. It specifies CASSQVGPPRELFF.